One and the same sample provided the 9 T cell receptor beta chains below, sequenced in a study of patients and donors after allogeneic stem cell transplantation (dated by TCRdb to 2020 to 2021). The method was RT-PCR. Instrument used: NextSeq 550. Through fastp at Q25 and MiXCR, TCRdb rebuilt clones from the public reads, retaining in-frame beta chains. Rows matching on CDR3 protein sequence are summarized as one entry with the most common DNA and genes. The sample table records roughly 150,000 distinct CDR3 sequences; about 24% of these occur just once. Approximately 26% of the sample rests with the top ten. The specimen sequenced was blood, either unsorted or a sorted T cell fraction (not recorded which). Receptors originate from a human donor who was either an allogeneic HSCT recipient or a stem cell or donor lymphocyte infusion donor (not recorded which). It is not recorded whose cells these are; they may come from a transplant donor.

This clonotype was seen many times. J is TRBJ1-5 and V is TRBV10-3; D perhaps matches TRBD1 (5 bases). This CDR3 contains 16 residues. Germline lookup yields CDR1 ENHRY and CDR2 SYGVKD. V lost 3 bases and J lost 1, with 13 bases in between. CDR3 coding DNA: TGTGCCATCAGTGAATCGGGGCCAGGGAGCAATCAGCCCCAGCATTTT. Translation gives CAISESGPGSNQPQHF.

The CDR3, as DNA: TGCGCCAGCAGCTCGGACAGGGATCGAGAGACCCAGTACTTC. It codes for CASSSDRDRETQYF. The chain joins TRBV5-1 to TRBJ2-5; 8 nucleotides line up with TRBD1. Looked up from germline, CDR1 is SGHRS and CDR2 is YFSETQ. V was pared by 3 bases and J by 4 bases, with 5 bases of the junction left unmatched. CDR3 length: 14 amino acids.

The J gene is TRBJ1-1, the V gene TRBV7-9; no firm D call. The CDR3 totals 18 residues. Trimming removed 5 bases at V and 0 bases at J, with 22 bases between. In germline, CDR1 is SEHNR, CDR2 FQNEAQ (reference sequence). In DNA, the CDR3 is TGTGCCAGCAGCAGGGCGGGCGTCCCCTCCGCGTTGAACACTGAAGCTTTCTTT. Protein product: CASSRAGVPSALNTEAFF.

Comment on this clonotype: Without the conserved terminal phenylalanine or tryptophan, this CDR3 likely stems from a read error. V and J are TRBV4-3 and TRBJ2-1; the match to TRBD1 covers 10 bases. J lost 12 bases, V lost 1 base, and 9 bases had no gene match. Looked up from germline, CDR1 is LGHNA and CDR2 is YSLEER. This CDR3 is built from 15 residues. This chain's CDR3 is CASSQVGTGEELQFS. The CDR3 DNA sequence: TGCGCCAGCAGCCAAGTGGGGACAGGGGAAGAATTGCAGTTCTCC.

The chain links TRBV9 to TRBJ2-3, with D hard to call. Looked up from germline, CDR1 is SGDLS and CDR2 is YYNGEE. V lost 0 bases and J lost 6, with 2 bases in between. The CDR3 sequence is 11 residues long. The CDR3 nucleotides are TGTGCCAGCAGCGTAGGGGATACGCAGTATTTT. It specifies CASSVGDTQYF.

There are a few counts of this clonotype. The chain combines TRBV7-9 with TRBJ1-4; D unclear. CDR3 length: 13 amino acids. Germline CDR1 reads SEHNR; CDR2 reads FQNEAQ (reference sequence). The V gene lost 1 base and the J gene lost 4 bases, with 4 bases spanning the gap. As DNA, the CDR3 is TGTGCCAGCAGCTTAGACCTTAATGAAAAACTGTTTTTT. Translation gives CASSLDLNEKLFF.

This clonotype turned up a few times. The rearrangement links TRBV2 to TRBJ1-5; no clear D gene. Per germline, CDR1 SNHLY and CDR2 FYNNEI. Trimming pared 4 bases from V and 12 bases from J, leaving 10 bases between. CDR3 length: 11 residues. The CDR3 sequence is CASSGFGVQHF. The CDR3 DNA reads TGTGCCAGCAGTGGATTTGGGGTCCAGCATTTT.

The chain recombines TRBV4-1 with TRBJ1-2, with 10 bases aligning to TRBD1. V lost 4 bases to trimming and J lost 6 bases; unmatched junction nucleotides: 8. CDR1 MGHRA and CDR2 YSYEKL come from the germline V gene. The CDR3 is 15 residues long. The CDR3 DNA sequence: TGCGCCAGCAGCCGGCCCGGACAGGGGGAAAATGGCTACACCTTC. Amino acid sequence: CASSRPGQGENGYTF.

Only a few counts were recorded for this clonotype. The chain is built from TRBV30 and TRBJ1-6, with D unresolved. CDR1 and CDR2 from the germline V gene are GTSNPN and SVGIG (reference sequence). This CDR3 spans 12 amino acids. Trimming stripped 5 bases from V and 9 bases from J, with 11 bases between. Here the CDR3 reads CAWAVVSSPLHF. CDR3 nucleotides: TGTGCCTGGGCCGTTGTTAGTTCACCCCTCCACTTT.